This T cell receptor (beta chain) is drawn from a study of blood T cell repertoires in COVID-19 (dated by TCRdb to the early 2020s). A note on the overall study: Collaborator samples came from the United States, Italy and Spain and covered acute and convalescent phases of COVID-19. The prospective study material was composed of cDNA or gDNA derived from T cells, B-cell-depleted T cells, or PBMCs. The dataset comprised deeply sampled blood TCRbeta repertoires from subjects exposed to, actively infected with, or recovered from COVID-19. A freely available public database, intended as a resource for researchers studying the immune response to SARS-CoV-2, is where the repertoires were released. Where HLA class I and class II types were available, the types were taken from metadata supplied by the sample provider, not from assay-based typing. Samples were obtained from the ongoing ImmuneRACE study (first 160 participants) and from over 1,000 subjects provided by 6 global collaborators. Sample metadata almost always included a de-identified subject ID, COVID-19 status, age in years and sex. Study-wide conclusions, independent of this receptor: Clinical and demographic metadata were provided uncurated, with the amount varying by source and participant.

Whole blood was collected in K2EDTA tubes by collaborating institutions according to the institutions' own protocols. For TCRbeta analysis, collaborator samples were shipped as frozen whole blood, as isolated PBMCs, or as DNA extracted from either sample type. From the cysteine through the phenylalanine, the CDR3 covers 12 amino acids. Only CDR3 DNA remains: 36 bases, in frame from the first base. V and J lose 10 bases and 0 bases, and a span of 8 bases separates them. As encoded in the germline V gene, CDR1 is MDHEN while CDR2 is SYDVKM. On this clone itself: The clone's antigen remains unknown. No clone much larger than this one lies a single base away; base qualities are absent.

TCRbeta CDR3 regions were amplified from genomic DNA using the immunoSEQ Assay, a bias-controlled multiplex PCR. Turning to the authors' computational methods: Within the assay, amplification of reference gene primers was used to estimate how many nucleated cells each sample contained. To quantify the absolute abundance of each unique TCRbeta CDR3 rearrangement, sequence reads were collapsed and filtered. For each sample, productive Simpson clonality was calculated by taking the square root of Simpson's diversity index across productive rearrangements. Held by TCRdb, this immuneACCESS table contains in-frame sequences only and omits some clones. Under half of the omission traces to an unresolved V gene where checked; the cause of the rest is unknown. From that table come the V and J calls and clone size; the DNA was used to work out D and trimming. Here the sample has approximately 50,000 clones; approximately 90% occur a single time. The ten largest clones add up to about 6% of the sample.

Input material: peripheral blood. The chain couples TRBV28 to TRBJ2-3; no D gene call is confident. The receptor's source is a man in his forties with acute or convalescent COVID-19. Here the CDR3 is given as CATATSTDTQYF. The DNA reads as follows: TGTGCCACCGCAACTAGCACAGATACGCAGTATTTT.